Shown below are 31 T cell receptor beta chains from a single sample sequenced in a study of T cell changes during pregnancy in multiple sclerosis. Clones were read by immunoSEQ multiplex PCR, and TCRdb kept only the in-frame ones, dropping some. The sample holds roughly 20,000 clones, around 89% seen once. Sequenced here: CD8+ T cells from peripheral blood mononuclear cells, sampled in the first trimester of pregnancy. The receptors come from a female donor with multiple sclerosis, enrolled in a pregnancy study.

The chain's CDR3 is CAAGPPGVPYHEQYF. DNA for the CDR3: TGTGCTGCCGGTCCGCCGGGAGTCCCCTACCACGAGCAGTACTTC. The chain carries TRBV6-6 and TRBJ2-7; D possibly corresponds to TRBD2 (6 bases). This CDR3 is 15 amino acids long. Looked up from germline, CDR1 is MNHNY and CDR2 is SVGAGI (reference sequence).

V gene TRBV11-3 combines with J gene TRBJ2-5, with a possible D match to TRBD1 (6 bases). Germline CDR1 and CDR2: SGHNT and YENEEA. V gave up 0 bases and J gave up 4 bases, with 12 bases separating them. The CDR3 sequence is 15 residues long. CDR3 amino acids: CASSLDPGASETQYF. CDR3 coding DNA: TGTGCCAGCAGCTTAGACCCAGGGGCGTCAGAGACCCAGTACTTC.

The chain recombines TRBV7-9 with TRBJ2-1, with TRBD2 identical over 10 bases. The CDR3 runs 15 residues. V was clipped by 5 bases and J by 4 bases; unmatched bases: 5. Germline V gene sequence: CDR1 SEHNR, CDR2 FQNEAQ (reference sequence). The CDR3 region is CASSQGTSAYNEQFF. CDR3 bases: TGTGCCAGCAGCCAAGGGACTAGCGCTTACAATGAGCAGTTCTTC.

The V and J genes are TRBV7-9 and TRBJ1-1; 8 bases align to TRBD1. The CDR3 sequence is 13 residues long. Germline V gene data show CDR1 as SEHNR and CDR2 as FQNEAQ (reference sequence). The V segment lost 8 bases and the J segment 2 bases; nucleotides outside the gene matches: 4. The CDR3 spells CASRTGLNTEAFF. The CDR3 bases are TGTGCCAGCCGGACAGGGCTTAACACTGAAGCTTTCTTT.

The chain has TRBV4-3 and TRBJ2-7; tentative D call: TRBD1 (6 bases). V was clipped by 3 bases and J by 0 bases, with 12 bases between them. The CDR3 loop spans 15 amino acids. Per germline, CDR1 LGHNA and CDR2 YSLEER. The CDR3 sequence: CASSQGPTGSYEQYF. CDR3 nucleotide sequence: TGCGCCAGCAGCCAGGGCCCGACAGGCTCCTACGAGCAGTACTTC.

The V and J genes are TRBV4-3 and TRBJ2-3, with D perhaps TRBD2 (5 bases). The CDR3 extends over 14 amino acids. V was trimmed by 4 bases and J by 0 bases, leaving 8 bases between them. Germline V gene sequence: CDR1 LGHNA, CDR2 YSLEER. Here the CDR3 DNA reads TGCGCCAGCAGCCTATGGACTAGCACAGATACGCAGTATTTT. Amino acids: CASSLWTSTDTQYF.

This clone showed up just once. The chain employs TRBV5-1 and TRBJ2-1; D unresolved. Germline values: CDR1 SGHRS, CDR2 YFSETQ. There are 13 residues in the CDR3. Trimming took off 2 bases at V and 7 bases at J, with 10 bases between the two ends. In DNA form, the CDR3 reads TGCGCCAGCAGCTTCGGCGGCATAAATGAGCAGTTCTTC. This codes for CASSFGGINEQFF.

The rearrangement uses TRBV9 and TRBJ2-1; D is perhaps TRBD2 (5 bases). V was pared by 3 bases and J by 8 bases, with 9 bases between. CDR1 is SGDLS, CDR2 YYNGEE, per germline. The CDR3 has 12 amino acids. The CDR3 nucleotides are TGTGCCAGCAGCGCCCGTAGCGATGAGCAGTTCTTC. It is translated as CASSARSDEQFF.

The chain joins TRBV18 to TRBJ2-7; 7 bases line up with TRBD2. Per germline, CDR1 KGHSH and CDR2 LQKENI. This CDR3 is 12 amino acids long. The V and J ends lost 6 bases and 3 bases, in that order; junction bases with no gene match: 2. Here the CDR3 DNA reads TGTGCCAGCTCCGGGGAGGGCTACGAGCAGTACTTC. It specifies CASSGEGYEQYF.

This chain links TRBV13 with TRBJ2-3, with D perhaps TRBD2 (6 bases). The germline gives CDR1 PRHDT, CDR2 FYEKMQ (reference sequence). Trimming took off 5 bases at V and 0 bases at J, with 21 bases between the two ends. The CDR3 totals 18 residues. The CDR3 DNA is TGTGCCAGCAGCGGCGACTCCCCTTCTAGCGAGAGCACAGATACGCAGTATTTT. The encoded protein is CASSGDSPSSESTDTQYF. Full variable domain (rest looked up from reference TRBV13 and TRBJ2-3): AAGVIQSPRHLIKEKRETATLKCYPIPRHDTVYWYQQGPGQDPQFLISFYEKMQSDKGSIPDRFSAQQFSDYHSELNMSSLELGDSALYFCASSGDSPSSESTDTQYFGPGTRLTVL.

The genes are TRBV9 and TRBJ1-2; D uncertain. The V end was cut by 0 bases, the J end by 6 bases, with 9 bases between. Germline V gene sequence: CDR1 SGDLS, CDR2 YYNGEE. The length of the CDR3 is 13 residues. The CDR3 region is CASSVAAHDGYTF. DNA for the CDR3: TGTGCCAGCAGCGTAGCTGCACATGATGGCTACACCTTC.

The chain is built from TRBV21-1 and TRBJ2-4; the table calls TRBD2, which could not be checked here. TRBV21-1 is designated a pseudogene. The CDR3 sequence is 19 residues long. This chain's CDR3 is CASSKVVGTPFPRKNIQYF. In DNA, the CDR3 is TGTGCCAGCAGCAAAGTAGTCGGGACTCCCTTTCCGCGGAAAAACATTCAGTACTTC.

The chain combines TRBV6-1 with TRBJ2-1; 11 bases map to TRBD2. The CDR3 runs 15 residues. Trimming cost V 6 bases and J 9 bases; bases outside gene matches: 10. Per germline, CDR1 MNHNS and CDR2 SASEGT. The CDR3 here is CASSGVSGRATEQFF. DNA of the CDR3: TGTGCCAGCAGCGGGGTTAGCGGGAGGGCCACTGAGCAGTTCTTC.

V gene TRBV6-9 combines with J gene TRBJ2-7; 13 bases map to TRBD2. The V gene end was trimmed by 1 base and the J gene end by 6 bases; junction bases not matched to a gene: 9. The CDR3 is made up of 17 amino acids. Germline assignment: CDR1 MNHGY and CDR2 SVAAGI. CDR3: CASSYFGTSGTSLEQYF. The CDR3 region has the DNA TGTGCCAGCAGTTATTTTGGGACTAGCGGGACTTCCCTCGAGCAGTACTTC.

The chain is built from TRBV12-5 and TRBJ1-2; 8 positions agree with TRBD1. Losses at the gene ends were 1 base for V and 6 bases for J; bases not matched to a gene: 7. The CDR3 runs to 15 residues. Looked up from germline, CDR1 is LGHNT and CDR2 is FRNRAP. CDR3 DNA sequence: TGTGCTAGTGGTTTGGGGGCACAGGGGGTAGATGGCTACACCTTC. Encoded protein: CASGLGAQGVDGYTF.

This chain uses TRBV29-1 with TRBJ2-7, with TRBD1 matching 9 bases. The CDR3 is 14 residues long. Germline V lookup: CDR1 SQVTM, CDR2 ANQGSEA. J gave up 0 bases and V 1 base, and 1 base lay outside the gene matches. Here the CDR3 DNA reads TGCAGCGTTGAAGGGACAGGGGACTCCTACGAGCAGTACTTC. Its translation is CSVEGTGDSYEQYF.

The CDR3 sequence: CASSSGHRGTEAFF. Here the CDR3 DNA reads TGTGCCAGCAGCTCGGGACACCGCGGCACTGAAGCTTTCTTT. This chain joins TRBV5-5 and TRBJ1-1; the D gene is possibly TRBD1 (6 bases). CDR3 length equals 14 residues. The V end was cut by 3 bases, the J end by 4 bases, with 13 bases between. Germline V lookup: CDR1 SGHKS, CDR2 YYEKEE (reference sequence).

This clone was recorded once. The V call is TRBV5-6, the J call TRBJ1-2; D may be TRBD1 (6 bases). The length of the CDR3 is 14 residues. V dropped 4 bases and J dropped 4 bases, with 14 bases sitting between them. Per germline, CDR1 SGHDT and CDR2 YYEEEE. DNA for the CDR3: TGTGCCAGCAGCCTACCGGACAGCCTCTATGGCTACACCTTC. It codes for CASSLPDSLYGYTF.

The chain joins TRBV30 to TRBJ2-1; unclear D gene. Germline V gives CDR1 GTSNPN, CDR2 SVGIG (reference sequence). The CDR3 loop spans 11 amino acids. The V end lost 0 bases, the J end lost 9 bases, and 6 bases lay between the germline ends. CDR3 loop: CAWSVGAEQFF. The CDR3 DNA sequence: TGTGCCTGGAGTGTTGGAGCTGAGCAGTTCTTC.

V gene TRBV27 combines with J gene TRBJ1-1; D gene uncertain. This CDR3 has 13 residues. Trimming cost V 3 bases and J 4 bases, with 9 bases left between them. Germline V gives CDR1 MNHEY, CDR2 SMNVEV (reference sequence). CDR3 loop: CASSFGVGTEAFF. The CDR3 DNA is TGTGCCAGCAGTTTCGGGGTAGGCACTGAAGCTTTCTTT.

This clone was recorded only once. The chain combines TRBV23-1 with TRBJ1-5; 8 nucleotides match TRBD1. TRBV23-1 is designated an ORF whose function remains uncertain. V shed 2 bases, J shed 4 bases, and the junction held 4 bases outside the gene matches. The CDR3 runs to 15 residues. This CDR3 is CASSQRDRGNQPQHF. CDR3 sequence (DNA): TGCGCCAGCAGTCAACGAGACAGGGGAAATCAGCCCCAGCATTTT.

The chain carries TRBV6-1 and TRBJ2-2; TRBD2 matches 9 bases. The CDR3 runs 15 residues. The germline V gene has CDR1 MNHNS and CDR2 SASEGT. V was pared by 6 bases and J by 6 bases, with 8 bases of the junction left unmatched. The CDR3 sequence: CASSRLAEGPGELFF. The CDR3 bases are TGTGCCAGCAGCCGACTAGCGGAGGGCCCCGGGGAGCTGTTTTTT.

This clone was picked up one time. The chain combines TRBV30 with TRBJ1-4; the D gene is possibly TRBD1 (5 bases). Germline loops: CDR1 GTSNPN, CDR2 SVGIG (reference sequence). CDR3 length: 16 residues. V lost 0 bases to trimming and J lost 5 bases, with 16 bases between them. DNA for the CDR3: TGTGCCTGGAGTGTTCCCAGGGCAGAATTAAATGAAAAACTGTTTTTT. This translates into CAWSVPRAELNEKLFF.

This sequence joins TRBV7-9 and TRBJ2-1, with D perhaps matching TRBD2 (6 bases). V was pared by 4 bases and J by 0 bases, with 16 bases between. Germline V lookup: CDR1 SEHNR, CDR2 FQNEAQ (reference sequence). There are 17 residues in the CDR3. CDR3 residues: CASSSRESASSYNEQFF. DNA for the CDR3: TGTGCCAGCAGCTCCCGGGAGAGCGCCAGCTCCTACAATGAGCAGTTCTTC.

This clone was detected a few times. This chain links TRBV19 with TRBJ1-1, with TRBD1 matching over 7 bases. Germline loops: CDR1 LNHDA, CDR2 SQIVND (reference sequence). The CDR3 spans 16 residues. V shed 5 bases and J 1 base; nucleotides not matched to a gene: 10. This chain's CDR3 is CASSDRVFYWNTEAFF. The DNA for the CDR3 is TGTGCCAGTAGTGACAGGGTGTTTTATTGGAACACTGAAGCTTTCTTT.

CDR3 amino acids: CASSEGRGRDGYTF. CDR3 DNA: TGTGCCAGCAGTGAGGGCAGGGGGCGCGATGGCTACACCTTC. The chain has TRBV2 and TRBJ1-2; TRBD1 matches 8 bases. This CDR3 comprises 14 residues. The V gene's germline CDR1 is SNHLY and CDR2 FYNNEI. V dropped 3 bases and J dropped 6; count of bases not matched to a gene: 6.

The chain recombines TRBV4-2 with TRBJ2-1; the match to TRBD2 covers 7 bases. This CDR3 is built from 14 residues. In germline, CDR1 is LGHNA, CDR2 YNFKEQ. V gave up 0 bases and J gave up 6 bases; unmatched junction bases: 2. CDR3 DNA sequence: TGTGCCAGCAGCCAAGAGGGAGGGCCCAATGAGCAGTTCTTC. Translating it yields CASSQEGGPNEQFF.

The chain carries TRBV29-1 and TRBJ2-7, with 8 bases that match TRBD1. Germline V gene data show CDR1 as SQVTM and CDR2 as ANQGSEA. The CDR3 covers 12 residues. Unmatched junction bases numbered 2, after V lost 5 bases and J lost 2 bases. CDR3 region: CSVKTGAYEQYF. The CDR3 DNA reads as TGCAGCGTTAAGACAGGGGCCTACGAGCAGTACTTC.

V gene TRBV28 combines with J gene TRBJ2-6; the match to TRBD1 covers 9 bases. V lost 5 bases, J lost 2 bases, and 4 bases stayed unmatched. The germline V gene encodes CDR1 MDHEN and CDR2 SYDVKM. This CDR3 has 16 amino acids. The DNA of the CDR3 is TGTGCCAGCAGTGATAGACAGGGGGCTGGGGCCAACGTCCTGACTTTC. It codes for CASSDRQGAGANVLTF.

The chain has TRBV5-4 and TRBJ1-1; tentatively, D is TRBD1 (6 bases). The length of the CDR3 is 14 residues. Trimming pared 4 bases from V and 0 bases from J, leaving 10 bases between. CDR1 and CDR2 (germline): SGHNT, YYREEE (reference sequence). The DNA of the CDR3 is TGTGCCAGCAGCCCCAGGGGCGTGAACACTGAAGCTTTCTTT. Its protein is CASSPRGVNTEAFF.

This chain connects TRBV27 to TRBJ2-2; 14 nucleotides agree with TRBD2. J gave up 5 bases and V 4 bases, and 6 bases lay outside the gene matches. The CDR3 is 17 residues long. Germline CDR1 MNHEY, CDR2 SMNVEV (reference sequence). CDR3 sequence reads: CASSSGLAGASTGELFF. Written as DNA, the CDR3 is TGTGCCAGCAGTTCGGGACTAGCGGGAGCCAGTACCGGGGAGCTGTTTTTT.